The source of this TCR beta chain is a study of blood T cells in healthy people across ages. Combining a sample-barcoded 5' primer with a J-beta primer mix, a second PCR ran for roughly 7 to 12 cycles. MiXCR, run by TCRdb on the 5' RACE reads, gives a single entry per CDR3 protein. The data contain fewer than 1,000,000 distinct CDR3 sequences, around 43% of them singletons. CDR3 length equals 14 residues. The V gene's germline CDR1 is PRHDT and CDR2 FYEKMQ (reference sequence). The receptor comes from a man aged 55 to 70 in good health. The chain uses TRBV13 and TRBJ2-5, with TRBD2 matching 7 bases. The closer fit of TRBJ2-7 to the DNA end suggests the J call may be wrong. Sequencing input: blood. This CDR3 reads CASSVGGIGYEQYF. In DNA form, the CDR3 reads TGTGCCAGCAGCGTGGGGGGGATCGGCTACGAGCAGTACTTC.